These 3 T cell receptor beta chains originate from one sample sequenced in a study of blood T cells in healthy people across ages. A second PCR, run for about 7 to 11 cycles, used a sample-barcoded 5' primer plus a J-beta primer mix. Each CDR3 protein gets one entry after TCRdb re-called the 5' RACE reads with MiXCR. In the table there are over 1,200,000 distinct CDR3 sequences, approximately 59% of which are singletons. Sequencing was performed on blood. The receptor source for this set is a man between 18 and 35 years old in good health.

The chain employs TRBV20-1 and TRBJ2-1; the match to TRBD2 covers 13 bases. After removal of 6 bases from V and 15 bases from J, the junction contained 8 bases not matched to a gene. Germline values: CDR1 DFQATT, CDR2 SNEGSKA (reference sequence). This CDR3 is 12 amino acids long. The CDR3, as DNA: TGCAGTGCCGAACTAGCGGGGGGGCGTATGTTCTTC. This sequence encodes CSAELAGGRMFF.

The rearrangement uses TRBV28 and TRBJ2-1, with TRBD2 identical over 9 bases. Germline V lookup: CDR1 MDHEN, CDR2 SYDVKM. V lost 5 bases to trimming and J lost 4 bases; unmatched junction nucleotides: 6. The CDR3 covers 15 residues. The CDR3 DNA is TGTGCCAGCAGTCGAAGCGGGGGGCATTACAATGAGCAGTTCTTC. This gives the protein CASSRSGGHYNEQFF.

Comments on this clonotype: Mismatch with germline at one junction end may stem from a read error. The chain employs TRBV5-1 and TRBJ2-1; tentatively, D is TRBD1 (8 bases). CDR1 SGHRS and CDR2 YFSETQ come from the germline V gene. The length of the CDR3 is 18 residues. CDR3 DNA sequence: TGCGCCAGCAAGGGAGGGACAGGCCCCGCTAGCTCCTACACTGAGCAGTTCTTC. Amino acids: CASKGGTGPASSYTEQFF.